This TCR beta chain was captured in a study of CD8 T cells in Susac syndrome. V lost 4 bases to trimming and J lost 1 base, with 2 bases between them. This CDR3 contains 13 residues. Per germline, CDR1 LNHNV and CDR2 YYDKDF (reference sequence). TEMRA cells were enriched by FACS, while CD8+ and CD4+ T cells were obtained through a negative isolation that was performed magnetically. Random hexamers served to reverse transcribe about 0.45 to 1 ug RNA. TCRdb reprocessed the immunoSEQ multiplex PCR reads with MiXCR, giving one entry per CDR3 protein. This table has over 95,000 distinct CDR3 sequences, less than 95% appearing once.

This chain links TRBV15 with TRBJ2-6; D uncertain. Specimen: CD8+ T cells from PBMCs. The TCR comes from a human donor in good health. The CDR3 nucleotides are TGTGCCACCAGCACATCTGGGGCCAACGTCCTGACTTTC. Translation gives CATSTSGANVLTF.